This is a list of T cell receptor beta chains from one sample in a study of T cells in Graves' hyperthyroidism and ophthalmopathy. MiXCR, applied by TCRdb to the multiplex PCR reads, yields one record per CDR3 protein. This repertoire shows about 50,000 distinct CDR3 sequences, roughly 50% found once; its top ten account for about an eighth. The sequenced material came from blood. Receptor source: a woman in her thirties with Graves' ophthalmopathy. Each CDR3 is given with its conserved first and last residue. The D gene is left open where the match is weak. The size entry is marked missing in some rows and otherwise reads once, few, many or a size class.

d_gene	j_gene	v_gene	abundance	len	CDR3aa	CDR3nt
-	TRBJ2-6	TRBV5-4	many	15	CASRLWGPGANVLTF	TGTGCCAGCAGACTGTGGGGGCCTGGGGCCAACGTCCTGACTTTC
-	TRBJ2-3	TRBV7-6	many	14	CASSSPSSGDTQYF	TGTGCCAGCAGCTCCCCGTCGAGTGGAGATACGCAGTATTTT
-	TRBJ1-5	TRBV2	-	13	CACTGGAGQPQHF	TGTGCCTGTACCGGGGGCGCAGGGCAGCCCCAGCATTTT
TRBD2	TRBJ2-1	TRBV7-7	few	18	CASSPLRGTSGRASRQFF	TGTGCCAGCAGCCCCTTAAGGGGGACTAGCGGGAGGGCCTCTCGGCAGTTCTTC
-	TRBJ1-1	TRBV5-5	-	11	CASSLSGEAFF	TGTGCCAGCAGCTTATCTGGGGAAGCTTTCTTT
TRBD1	TRBJ1-4	TRBV6-1	many	14	CATGTESTNEKLFF	TGTGCCACCGGGACAGAGTCAACTAATGAAAAACTGTTTTTT
TRBD2	TRBJ2-5	TRBV5-6	many	16	CASSLGLAGAQETQYF	TGTGCCAGCAGCTTGGGACTAGCGGGAGCCCAAGAGACCCAGTACTTC
-	TRBJ1-5	TRBV27	-	13	CASSLRWGRPQHF	TGTGCCAGCAGTTTAAGGTGGGGTCGGCCCCAGCATTTT
TRBD1	TRBJ1-1	TRBV29-1	medium-sized	12	CSSGGGNTEAFF	TGCAGCTCAGGGGGGGGGAACACTGAAGCTTTCTTT
TRBD2	TRBJ2-7	TRBV7-3	-	17	CASSPGTSGRPHYEQYF	TGTGCCAGCAGCCCCGGGACTAGCGGGAGGCCTCACTACGAGCAGTACTTC
TRBD2	TRBJ2-7	TRBV5-1	many	15	CASSLGPSGDGEQYF	TGCGCCAGCAGCTTGGGCCCTAGCGGAGACGGCGAGCAGTACTTC
-	TRBJ1-2	TRBV29-1	once	16	CSVGVANTEANYGYTF	TGCAGCGTGGGGGTGGCGAACACTGAAGCTAACTATGGCTACACCTTC
-	TRBJ2-1	TRBV6-1	many	17	CASSGGRAEASYNEQFF	TGTGCCAGCAGTGGCGGCAGAGCGGAGGCCTCCTACAATGAGCAGTTCTTC
-	TRBJ1-4	TRBV12-3/TRBV12-4	-	13	CASSAVNQEKLFF	TGTGCCAGCAGCGCCGTCAATCAAGAAAAACTGTTTTTT
TRBD1	TRBJ2-5	TRBV20-1	-	14	CSASKGASNQPQYF	TGCAGTGCTAGTAAGGGGGCAAGCAATCAGCCCCAGTACTTC
-	TRBJ2-4	TRBV14	-	13	CASSQEGKNIQYF	TGTGCCAGCAGCCAAGAAGGCAAAAACATTCAGTACTTC
TRBD1	TRBJ1-5	TRBV5-6	-	15	CASSLRTGDNQPQHF	TGTGCCAGCAGCTTGCGAACAGGGGACAATCAGCCCCAGCATTTT
TRBD2	TRBJ2-3	TRBV9	-	15	CASSVSGSGTDTQYF	TGTGCCAGCAGCGTTAGCGGGAGTGGCACAGATACGCAGTATTTT
TRBD2	TRBJ2-1	TRBV30	-	14	CAWLGAGAWNEQFF	TGTGCCTGGCTTGGAGCGGGAGCATGGAATGAGCAGTTCTTC
-	TRBJ2-1	TRBV20-1	-	18	CSAPRDLLSESSYNEQFF	TGCAGTGCTCCAAGAGACCTATTGAGCGAAAGCTCCTACAATGAGCAGTTCTTC
-	TRBJ1-1	TRBV6-2/TRBV6-3	-	14	CASSLTGLNTEAFF	TGTGCCAGCAGTTTGACAGGCCTGAACACTGAAGCTTTCTTT
TRBD2	TRBJ2-1	TRBV12-3/TRBV12-4	many	14	CASRERELSNEQFF	TGTGCCAGCAGGGAGCGGGAGCTATCCAATGAGCAGTTCTTC
-	TRBJ2-7	TRBV5-1	many	13	CASRFEAQGPQYF	TGCGCCAGCAGGTTTGAAGCCCAAGGACCGCAGTACTTC
-	TRBJ1-3	TRBV19	-	13	CASRHSSANTIYF	TGTGCCAGTAGACACAGCTCTGCAAACACCATATATTTC
-	TRBJ1-4	TRBV2	-	11	CASGGVGKLFF	TGTGCCAGCGGGGGCGTTGGAAAACTGTTTTTT
-	TRBJ2-5	TRBV24-1	-	14	CATSDPTGKETQYF	TGTGCCACCAGTGACCCGACAGGAAAAGAGACCCAGTACTTC
-	TRBJ2-6	TRBV28	many	14	CASSLSVGANVLTF	TGTGCCAGCAGTTTATCGGTTGGGGCCAACGTCCTGACTTTC
TRBD2	TRBJ2-3	TRBV24-1	-	17	CATSVTSGSKTPDTQYF	TGTGCCACCAGTGTGACTAGCGGGAGCAAAACCCCAGATACGCAGTATTTT
TRBD2	TRBJ2-3	TRBV6-2/TRBV6-3	once	16	CASSYGSGRVADTQYF	TGTGCCAGCAGTTACGGGAGCGGGAGGGTAGCAGATACGCAGTATTTT
-	TRBJ1-2	TRBV20-1	-	11	CSAPQGRGYTF	TGCAGTGCTCCTCAAGGGAGGGGCTACACCTTC
-	TRBJ2-3	TRBV20-1	many	14	CSARGDASPDTQYF	TGCAGTGCTAGGGGGGACGCGTCCCCCGATACGCAGTATTTT
TRBD1	TRBJ1-5	TRBV28	few	16	CASSADRGLSNQPQHF	TGTGCCAGCAGCGCCGACAGGGGGCTTAGCAATCAGCCCCAGCATTTT
TRBD1	TRBJ2-7	TRBV2	-	15	CASSPLDRESYEQYF	TGTGCCAGCAGCCCCCTCGACAGGGAATCCTACGAGCAGTACTTC
TRBD2	TRBJ2-1	TRBV10-3	once	15	CAWTRPGGRVNEQFF	TGTGCCTGGACGCGCCCGGGGGGGCGCGTTAATGAGCAGTTCTTC
-	TRBJ2-2	TRBV10-2	-	19	CASSEFVGFYEQYFGELFF	-
-	TRBJ2-3	TRBV2	-	21	CASRGYEQFFGPGRATDTQYF	-
TRBD2	TRBJ2-1	TRBV12-3/TRBV12-4	many	15	CASRQEREPYNEQFF	TGTGCCAGCAGGCAAGAGCGGGAGCCCTACAATGAGCAGTTCTTC
TRBD2	TRBJ2-3	TRBV11-2	many	17	CASSLPWGGRATDTQYF	TGTGCCAGCAGCTTGCCATGGGGCGGGAGGGCTACAGATACGCAGTATTTT
-	TRBJ2-1	TRBV12-3/TRBV12-4	many	11	CASSLAGGAFF	TGTGCCAGCAGTTTAGCGGGGGGGGCGTTCTTC
TRBD1	TRBJ1-6	TRBV19	-	15	CASSMLGQGDSPLHF	TGTGCCAGTAGTATGCTCGGACAGGGGGACTCACCCCTCCACTTT
TRBD2	TRBJ2-3	TRBV25-1	-	15	CASSALAGVSDTQYF	TGTGCCAGCAGCGCACTAGCGGGAGTATCAGATACGCAGTATTTT
TRBD2	TRBJ2-3	TRBV10-2	many	16	CASTRLAAHYPNTQYF	TGCGCCAGCACCCGACTAGCGGCCCATTATCCTAATACGCAGTATTTT
-	TRBJ1-1	TRBV19	-	13	CASSQQKNTEAFF	TGTGCCAGTAGTCAACAGAAGAACACTGAAGCTTTCTTT
-	TRBJ2-6	TRBV4-1	many	17	CASSPMYARSGANVLTF	TGCGCCAGCAGCCCAATGTATGCCCGCTCTGGGGCCAACGTCCTGACTTTC
TRBD1	TRBJ1-1	TRBV2	many	13	CASSLDRDTEAFF	TGTGCCAGCAGCCTCGACAGGGACACTGAAGCTTTCTTT
-	TRBJ2-1	TRBV7-2	-	13	CASSLGALNERFF	TGTGCCAGCAGCTTAGGGGCGTTGAATGAGCGGTTCTTC
-	TRBJ2-7	TRBV20-1	medium-sized	13	CSARPGEGYEQYF	TGCAGTGCTAGACCGGGAGAGGGCTACGAGCAGTACTTC
TRBD1	TRBJ1-1	TRBV19	many	17	CASSLRQGGGMNTEAFF	TGTGCCAGTAGTCTCCGACAGGGTGGAGGCATGAACACTGAAGCTTTCTTT
-	TRBJ2-5	TRBV7-9	-	14	CASSPGGGVETQYF	TGTGCCAGCAGCCCAGGGGGAGGAGTGGAGACCCAGTACTTC
-	TRBJ2-2	TRBV6-6	many	13	CASSYGGSGELFF	TGTGCCAGCAGTTATGGGGGATCCGGGGAGCTGTTTTTT
TRBD1	TRBJ2-1	TRBV24-1	-	14	CATSGQGTRNEQFF	TGTGCCACCAGTGGACAGGGGACGAGGAATGAGCAGTTCTTC
-	TRBJ2-1	TRBV7-8	-	14	CASSSEGRSSEQFF	TGTGCCAGCAGCAGTGAAGGTCGTAGCTCTGAGCAGTTCTTC
TRBD1	TRBJ2-2	TRBV20-1	many	15	CSASEDRGNTGELFF	TGCAGTGCTAGCGAGGACAGGGGGAACACCGGGGAGCTGTTTTTT
-	TRBJ1-2	TRBV28	many	13	CASSWGFDYGYTF	TGTGCCAGCAGTTGGGGTTTTGACTATGGCTACACCTTC